The clone carrying this T cell receptor beta chain was seen ten or more times. Its target is not known. These data are taken from a study of T cell repertoires in cytomegalovirus infection. V was clipped by 5 bases and J by 0 bases, with 23 bases between them. CDR1 is SGHTA, CDR2 FQGNSA, per germline. The CDR3 is made up of 19 amino acids. From the reads, TCRdb called clonotypes with MiXCR, one entry per CDR3 protein. The sample has fewer than 850,000 distinct CDR3 sequences, 25% to 35% seen once. J is TRBJ1-5 and V is TRBV7-2; possibly TRBD1 for D (6 bases). The clonotype was recovered from a human donor in good health (CMV status not recorded). Some clones in this sample may be carry-over from other donors' samples. The sample was cultured CD8+ T cells from PBMCs, taken from culture after CMV antigen stimulation. The CDR3 loop is CASSGSTGFYPFSNQPQHF. The CDR3 DNA follows: TGTGCCAGCAGCGGAAGCACAGGGTTTTACCCATTTAGCAATCAGCCCCAGCATTTT.